This entry describes one T cell receptor (beta chain). Its antigen is still unknown. These data belong to a study of T cell responses to AZD1222 COVID-19 vaccine. General observations from the study: Mostly white British, mostly female donors; authors suggested clonal diversity may be underestimated. In the spike-specific TCR repertoire, nearly half reportedly target unmutated variant regions. Baseline serology detected seropositivity in only a handful of AZD1222 recipients.

Libraries were prepared by immunoSEQ multiplex PCR; TCRdb keeps only in-frame clonotypes and omits some of them. Of some 110,000 clones in the sample, roughly 80% are singletons; the top ten hold under 10%. This CDR3 is 17 amino acids long. CDR1 and CDR2 from the germline V gene are LNHDA and SQIVND (reference sequence). The V gene lost 8 bases and the J gene lost 2 bases, with 22 bases spanning the gap. Source: peripheral blood, taken on day 0 of AZD1222 vaccination. The chain couples TRBV19 to TRBJ2-1; possibly TRBD2 for D (6 bases). This TCR came from an adult in good health. CDR3 residues: CASGELGQRATYNEQFF. The DNA of the CDR3 is TGTGCCAGTGGAGAATTGGGCCAGCGGGCCACCTACAATGAGCAGTTCTTC.